The 18 T cell receptor beta chains listed next were all sequenced from one sample in a study of cytomegalovirus exposure and HLA in healthy donors. Both 60 Vbeta primers and 13 Jbeta primers went into the PCR. The repertoire was sequenced with immunoSEQ multiplex PCR; TCRdb's copy has only in-frame clones and lacks some. The data contain about 120,000 clones, roughly 70% of them seen just once; the ten biggest clones take up roughly 3%. Sequencing used PBMCs. Source of these receptors: a woman aged 40 to 55 in good health and CMV-seropositive.

The rearrangement joins TRBV11-2 to TRBJ1-1, with no clear D. CDR1 is SGHAT, CDR2 FQNNGV, per germline. The V gene lost 5 bases and the J gene lost 4 bases, with 14 bases spanning the gap. The CDR3 extends over 14 amino acids. CDR3: CASSLPQASTEAFF. As DNA, the CDR3 is TGTGCCAGCAGCCTCCCGCAGGCGAGCACTGAAGCTTTCTTT.

As DNA, the CDR3 is TGTGCCAGCAGTTTGAAGGGGCGTGAAGCTTTCTTT. Its translation is CASSLKGREAFF. The chain employs TRBV28 and TRBJ1-1, with D possibly being TRBD1 (5 bases). Per germline, CDR1 MDHEN and CDR2 SYDVKM. The CDR3 covers 12 residues. The V gene lost 3 bases and the J gene lost 7 bases, with 9 bases spanning the gap.

The chain links TRBV9 to TRBJ1-1; D is unclear. The CDR3 is made up of 16 amino acids. The germline CDR1 and CDR2 sequences are SGDLS and YYNGEE. Deletions cut 1 base from V and 4 bases from J, with 17 bases between. For the CDR3, the DNA is TGTGCCAGCAGCGTAAACCTCTCGCCGGGAGGCACTGAAGCTTTCTTT. This encodes CASSVNLSPGGTEAFF. Full variable domain (outside the CDR3, taken from reference TRBV9 and TRBJ1-1): DSGVTQTPKHLITATGQRVTLRCSPRSGDLSVYWYQQSLDQGLQFLIQYYNGEERAKGNILERFSAQQFPDLHSELNLSSLELGDSALYFCASSVNLSPGGTEAFFGQGTRLTVV.

The chain couples TRBV19 to TRBJ2-7, with TRBD2 identical over 9 bases. This CDR3 is built from 18 residues. Germline V lookup: CDR1 LNHDA, CDR2 SQIVND (reference sequence). With V trimmed by 0 bases and J by 1 base, 10 bases remained unmatched. The CDR3 spells CASSIDVAASGESYEQYF. DNA for the CDR3: TGTGCCAGTAGTATAGATGTGGCGGCTAGCGGGGAGTCCTACGAGCAGTACTTC.

This sequence joins TRBV6-5 and TRBJ2-5; D possibly corresponds to TRBD2 (6 bases). The J call could be wrong; TRBJ2-7 is a better fit for the DNA end. The length of the CDR3 is 15 residues. Germline lookup yields CDR1 MNHEY and CDR2 SVGAGI. Here the CDR3 DNA reads TGTGCCAGCAGTTACTCTAGCGGAGATGCCTACGAGCAGTACTTC. It specifies CASSYSSGDAYEQYF.

This clone occurred once. CDR3: CATSRDRGQGGTRSYNEQFF. The CDR3 DNA reads as TGTGCCACCAGCAGAGATCGGGGACAGGGGGGGACCCGGTCCTACAATGAGCAGTTCTTC. The rearrangement joins TRBV15 to TRBJ2-1; 11 nucleotides agree with TRBD1. Trimming at V came to 0 bases and at J to 1 base, leaving 11 bases not matched to a gene. Germline V CDR1 and CDR2: LNHNV, YYDKDF (reference sequence). The CDR3 consists of 20 residues.

The chain is built from TRBV25-1 and TRBJ1-4; 11 nucleotides line up with TRBD1. The CDR3 is made up of 16 amino acids. J was trimmed by 8 bases and V by 4 bases; bases with no gene match: 9. Germline CDR1 MGHDK, CDR2 SYGVNS. This chain's CDR3 is CASSATGQGAREKLFF. The CDR3 DNA sequence: TGTGCCAGCAGTGCGACCGGACAGGGGGCGAGGGAAAAACTGTTTTTT.

In this sample, this clone turned up a few times. This chain uses TRBV9 with TRBJ2-7; 7 positions agree with TRBD2. Germline CDR1 reads SGDLS; CDR2 reads YYNGEE. V was clipped by 4 bases and J by 2 bases; unmatched bases: 9. The CDR3 is 15 residues long. CDR3 in DNA: TGTGCCAGCAGCCAACGGGCGGGAGCCCCCTACGAGCAGTACTTC. Encoded protein: CASSQRAGAPYEQYF.

The chain couples TRBV7-9 to TRBJ2-1; 10 bases agree with TRBD2. Germline assignment: CDR1 SEHNR and CDR2 FQNEAQ (reference sequence). The CDR3 has 16 amino acids. The ends lost 4 bases at V and 0 bases at J; junction bases unmatched: 3. The CDR3 bases are TGTGCCAGCAGCTCGGCTAGCGGGAGCTCCTACAATGAGCAGTTCTTC. Amino acids: CASSSASGSSYNEQFF. Using reference TRBV7-9 and TRBJ2-1 for the parts outside the CDR3, the full variable domain is DTGVSQNPRHKITKRGQNVTFRCDPISEHNRLYWYRQTLGQGPEFLTYFQNEAQLEKSRLLSDRFSAERPKGSFSTLEIQRTEQGDSAMYLCASSSASGSSYNEQFFGPGTRLTVL.

This clone has a handful of counts. The chain combines TRBV11-2 with TRBJ1-1, with a weak D call TRBD1 (6 bases). The CDR3 runs 13 residues. Germline V CDR1 and CDR2: SGHAT, FQNNGV. Trimming took off 5 bases at V and 1 base at J, with 8 bases between the two ends. The DNA of the CDR3 is TGTGCCAGCAGCCTGGGACAGAACACTGAAGCTTTCTTT. Translating it yields CASSLGQNTEAFF.

The chain is built from TRBV4-3 and TRBJ2-7, with 11 nucleotides matching TRBD2. The germline gives CDR1 LGHNA, CDR2 YSLEER. V lost 6 bases and J lost 4; bases outside the gene matches: 5. The CDR3 is 14 amino acids. CDR3: CASSPGTSGYEQYF. The CDR3 region has the DNA TGCGCCAGCAGTCCCGGGACTAGCGGTTACGAGCAGTACTTC.

This chain links TRBV2 with TRBJ2-3; 11 nucleotides match TRBD1. Losses at the gene ends were 10 bases for V and 4 bases for J; bases not matched to a gene: 7. Per the germline V gene, CDR1 is SNHLY and CDR2 is FYNNEI. The CDR3 length is 14 residues. The CDR3 nucleotides read TGTGCCACCAGAAGGACAGGGGGCGCAGATACGCAGTATTTT. Amino acids: CATRRTGGADTQYF.

The V and J genes are TRBV28 and TRBJ2-1; a weak D match, TRBD1 (6 bases). Trimming left V 3 bases short and J 0 bases short, with 21 bases between. The CDR3 is made up of 19 amino acids. The germline V gene has CDR1 MDHEN and CDR2 SYDVKM. CDR3 sequence: CASSFGYQTGRSSYNEQFF. In DNA, the CDR3 is TGTGCCAGCAGTTTCGGGTACCAGACAGGTCGTAGCTCCTACAATGAGCAGTTCTTC.

This clone was seen only a few times. The chain couples TRBV19 to TRBJ2-5, with D hard to call. Germline CDR1 LNHDA, CDR2 SQIVND (reference sequence). V dropped 5 bases and J dropped 2 bases, with 12 bases sitting between them. The CDR3 spans 14 residues. CDR3 DNA: TGTGCCAGTAGTGTACACAGCCTACAAGAGACCCAGTACTTC. This encodes CASSVHSLQETQYF.

The rearrangement uses TRBV27 and TRBJ2-7; D is unresolved. Germline V CDR1 and CDR2: MNHEY, SMNVEV (reference sequence). V lost 3 bases and J 2 bases, leaving 11 bases between the germline ends. This CDR3 is 14 amino acids long. The CDR3 nucleotides are TGTGCCAGCAGTTTCCAGATCCCACCCTACGAGCAGTACTTC. Encoded protein: CASSFQIPPYEQYF.

The chain uses TRBV7-3 and TRBJ2-3; perhaps TRBD2 as D (6 bases). The V end lost 5 bases, the J end lost 2 bases, and 14 bases lay between the germline ends. The CDR3 has 15 amino acids. The germline V gene encodes CDR1 SGHTA and CDR2 FQGTGA. The CDR3 sequence: CASSPGVGNTDTQYF. CDR3 DNA sequence: TGTGCCAGCAGCCCGGGGGTTGGGAACACAGATACGCAGTATTTT. Filled out from reference TRBV7-3 and TRBJ2-3, the complete variable domain reads GAGVSQTPSNKVTEKGKYVELRCDPISGHTALYWYRQSLGQGPEFLIYFQGTGAADDSGLPNDRFFAVRPEGSVSTLKIQRTERGDSAVYLCASSPGVGNTDTQYFGPGTRLTVL.

The chain employs TRBV29-1 and TRBJ2-1; 13 bases are shared with TRBD2. Germline CDR1 is SQVTM and CDR2 is ANQGSEA. This CDR3 region has 14 residues. The ends lost 7 bases at V and 10 bases at J; junction bases unmatched: 10. CDR3 sequence (DNA): TGCAGCGCAGGACTAGCGGGAGAGGGGAGCGAGCAGTTCTTC. As protein: CSAGLAGEGSEQFF.

The chain combines TRBV7-2 with TRBJ2-1, with 7 bases identical to TRBD2. The CDR3 runs to 17 residues. Trimming removed 1 base from V and 6 bases from J; junction bases left unmatched: 12. In germline, CDR1 is SGHTA, CDR2 FQGNSA. CDR3 nucleotide sequence: TGTGCCAGCAGCTTAGGATCGGGGAGGGGAGCAGTCAATGAGCAGTTCTTC. Translation: CASSLGSGRGAVNEQFF.